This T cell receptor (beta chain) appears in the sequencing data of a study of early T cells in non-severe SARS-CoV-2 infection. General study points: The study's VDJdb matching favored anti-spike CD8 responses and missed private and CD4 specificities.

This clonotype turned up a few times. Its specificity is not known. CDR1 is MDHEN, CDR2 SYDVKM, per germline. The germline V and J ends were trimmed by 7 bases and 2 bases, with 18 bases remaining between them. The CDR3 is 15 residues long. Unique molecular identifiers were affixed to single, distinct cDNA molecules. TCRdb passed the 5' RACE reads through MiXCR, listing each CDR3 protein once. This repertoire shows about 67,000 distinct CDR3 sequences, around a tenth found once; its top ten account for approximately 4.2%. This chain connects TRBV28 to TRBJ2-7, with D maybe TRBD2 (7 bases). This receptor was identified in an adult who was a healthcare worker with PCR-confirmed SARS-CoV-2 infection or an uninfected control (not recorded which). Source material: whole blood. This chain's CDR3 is CASTLGGAIAYEQYF. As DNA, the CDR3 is TGTGCCAGCACCCTTGGGGGGGCGATCGCCTACGAGCAGTACTTC.